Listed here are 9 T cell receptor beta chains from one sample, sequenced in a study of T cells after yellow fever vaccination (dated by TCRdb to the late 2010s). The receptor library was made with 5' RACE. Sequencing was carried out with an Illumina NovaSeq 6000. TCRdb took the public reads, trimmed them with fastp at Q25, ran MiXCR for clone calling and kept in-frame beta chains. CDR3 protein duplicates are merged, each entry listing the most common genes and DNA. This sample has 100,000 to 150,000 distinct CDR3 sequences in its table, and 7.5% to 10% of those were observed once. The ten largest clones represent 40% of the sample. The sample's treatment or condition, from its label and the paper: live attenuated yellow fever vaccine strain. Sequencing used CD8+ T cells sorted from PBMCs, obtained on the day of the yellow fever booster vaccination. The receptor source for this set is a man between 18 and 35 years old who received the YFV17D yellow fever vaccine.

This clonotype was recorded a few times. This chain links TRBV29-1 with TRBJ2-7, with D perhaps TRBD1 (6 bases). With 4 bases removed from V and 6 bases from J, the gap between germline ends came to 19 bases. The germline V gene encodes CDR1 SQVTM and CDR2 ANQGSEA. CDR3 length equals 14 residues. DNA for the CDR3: TGCAGCGTTGCGTCCTCAGGGGAATCGGTCGAGCAGTACTTC. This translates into CSVASSGESVEQYF.

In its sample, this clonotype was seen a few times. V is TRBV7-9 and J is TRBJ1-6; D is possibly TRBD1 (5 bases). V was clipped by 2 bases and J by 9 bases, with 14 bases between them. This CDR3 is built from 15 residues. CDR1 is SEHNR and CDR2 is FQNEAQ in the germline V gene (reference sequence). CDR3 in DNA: TGTGCCAGCAGCTTACTCGGCGGGGCTGTTTCACCCCTCCACTTT. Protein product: CASSLLGGAVSPLHF. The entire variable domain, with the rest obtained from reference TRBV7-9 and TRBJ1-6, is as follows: DTGVSQNPRHKITKRGQNVTFRCDPISEHNRLYWYRQTLGQGPEFLTYFQNEAQLEKSRLLSDRFSAERPKGSFSTLEIQRTEQGDSAMYLCASSLLGGAVSPLHFGNGTRLTVT.

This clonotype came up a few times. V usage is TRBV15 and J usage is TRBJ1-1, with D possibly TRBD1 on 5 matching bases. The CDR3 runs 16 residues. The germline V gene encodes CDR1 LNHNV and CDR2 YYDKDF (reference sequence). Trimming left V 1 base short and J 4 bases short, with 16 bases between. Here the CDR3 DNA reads TGTGCCACCAGCAGAGCCCGGTCGGGGGTGGGCACTGAAGCTTTCTTT. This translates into CATSRARSGVGTEAFF.

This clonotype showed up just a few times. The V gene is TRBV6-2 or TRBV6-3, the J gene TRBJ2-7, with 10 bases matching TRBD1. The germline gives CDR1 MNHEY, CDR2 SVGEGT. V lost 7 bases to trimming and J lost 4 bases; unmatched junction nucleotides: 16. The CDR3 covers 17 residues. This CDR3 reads CASIRQSWGQGLYEQYV. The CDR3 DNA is TGTGCCAGCATTCGTCAGAGTTGGGGACAGGGGTTGTACGAGCAGTACGTC.

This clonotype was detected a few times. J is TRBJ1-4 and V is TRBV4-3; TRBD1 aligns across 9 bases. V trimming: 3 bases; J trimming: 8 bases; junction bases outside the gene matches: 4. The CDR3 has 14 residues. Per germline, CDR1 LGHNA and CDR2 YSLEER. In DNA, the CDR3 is TGCGCCAGCAGCCAGGGACAGGGTTGGGAAAAACTGTTTTTT. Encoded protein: CASSQGQGWEKLFF.

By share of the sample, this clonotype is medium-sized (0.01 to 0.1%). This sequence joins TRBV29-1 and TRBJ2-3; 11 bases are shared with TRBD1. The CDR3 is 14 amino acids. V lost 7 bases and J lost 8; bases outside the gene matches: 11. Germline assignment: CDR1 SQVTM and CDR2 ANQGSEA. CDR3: CSAFGTGGSGTQYF. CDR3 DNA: TGCAGCGCCTTTGGGACAGGGGGAAGCGGTACGCAGTATTTT.

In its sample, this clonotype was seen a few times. The CDR3 spells CASSGTLTDTQYF. The CDR3 DNA reads TGTGCCAGCAGCGGTACTCTTACGGATACGCAGTATTTT. This chain connects TRBV7-9 to TRBJ2-3; D is unclear. V was shortened by 5 bases and J by 6 bases, with 12 bases between the two germline ends. Germline CDR1 and CDR2: SEHNR and FQNEAQ (reference sequence). The length of the CDR3 is 13 residues.

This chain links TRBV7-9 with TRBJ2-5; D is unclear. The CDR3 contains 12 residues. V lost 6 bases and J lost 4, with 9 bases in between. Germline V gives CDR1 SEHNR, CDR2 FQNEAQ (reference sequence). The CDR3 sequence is CASRPPGETQYF. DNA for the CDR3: TGTGCCAGCAGACCCCCCGGAGAGACCCAGTACTTC.

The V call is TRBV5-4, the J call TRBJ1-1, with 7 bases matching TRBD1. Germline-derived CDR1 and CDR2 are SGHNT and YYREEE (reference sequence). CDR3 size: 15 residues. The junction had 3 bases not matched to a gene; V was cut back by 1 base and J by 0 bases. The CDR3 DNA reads TGTGCCAGCAGCTTGCCCGGGACAGTGAACACTGAAGCTTTCTTT. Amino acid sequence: CASSLPGTVNTEAFF. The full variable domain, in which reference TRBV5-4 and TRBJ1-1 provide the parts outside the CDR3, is ETGVTQSPTHLIKTRGQQVTLRCSSQSGHNTVSWYQQALGQGPQFIFQYYREEENGRGNFPPRFSGLQFPNYSSELNVNALELDDSALYLCASSLPGTVNTEAFFGQGTRLTVV.